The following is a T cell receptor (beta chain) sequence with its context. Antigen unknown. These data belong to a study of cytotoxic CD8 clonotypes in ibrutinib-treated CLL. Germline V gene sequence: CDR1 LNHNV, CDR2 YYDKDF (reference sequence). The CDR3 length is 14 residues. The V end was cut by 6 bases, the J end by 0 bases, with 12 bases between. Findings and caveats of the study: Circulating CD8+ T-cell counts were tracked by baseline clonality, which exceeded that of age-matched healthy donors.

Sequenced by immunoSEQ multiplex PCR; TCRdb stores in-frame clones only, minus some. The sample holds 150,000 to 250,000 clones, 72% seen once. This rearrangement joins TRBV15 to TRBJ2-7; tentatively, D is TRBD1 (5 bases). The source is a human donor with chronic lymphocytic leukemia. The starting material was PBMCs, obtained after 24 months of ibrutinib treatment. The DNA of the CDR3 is TGTGCCACCAGTCCAGGGTTAAACTCCTACGAGCAGTACTTC. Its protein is CATSPGLNSYEQYF.